This T cell receptor beta chain is from a study of CD8 T cells in Susac syndrome. About 0.5 to 1 ug RNA was reverse transcribed with random hexamers. MiXCR, run by TCRdb on the immunoSEQ multiplex PCR reads, gives a single entry per CDR3 protein. The table shows 200,000 to 250,000 distinct CDR3 sequences, with 93% occurring only once. The sequenced target, TCR beta, came from blood CD8+ and CD4+ T cells. Negative isolation yielded the CD8+ and CD4+ T cells, while FACS enriched the TEMRA cells. The CDR3 is made up of 14 amino acids. The germline V gene has CDR1 SGHRS and CDR2 YFSETQ. The V end lost 0 bases, the J end lost 9 bases, and 13 bases lay between the germline ends.

This TCR derives from a human donor with multiple sclerosis. Material: CD4+ T cells from PBMCs. J is TRBJ2-1 and V is TRBV5-1, with D hard to call. The CDR3 nucleotides read TGCGCCAGCAGCTTGGGGGGTAGCATTGGTGAGCAGTTCTTC. This codes for CASSLGGSIGEQFF.